The rows below give T cell receptor beta chains drawn from one sample of a study of blood T cell repertoires in COVID-19. Measured with immunoSEQ multiplex PCR; TCRdb has only the in-frame clones, and not every one. The sample records 150,000 to 200,000 clones, more than 80% being singletons. The source material was peripheral blood. The receptors were gathered from a middle-aged man with acute or convalescent COVID-19. Each CDR3 is given without its conserved first and last residue. A D gene is named only where the DNA matches it firmly.

D gene	V gene	J gene	CDR3 length	CDR3 protein
TRBD1	TRBV11-2	TRBJ2-1	13	ASSPTGSSYNEQF
-	TRBV5-4	TRBJ1-2	13	ASSLDGTMMYGYT
-	TRBV12-3/TRBV12-4	TRBJ1-5	11	ASSTGSHQPQH
-	TRBV10-3	TRBJ1-1	10	AIRKGDTEAF
-	TRBV28	TRBJ1-5	13	ASTLFGTTNQPQH
-	TRBV28	TRBJ2-3	13	ASSPEEAGRDTQY
TRBD1	TRBV6-6	TRBJ1-5	13	ASSYGTGTGQPQH
-	TRBV6-1	TRBJ1-1	14	ASSARLGWVNTEAF
-	TRBV6-6	TRBJ2-7	12	ASSHGTLGYEQY
-	TRBV14	TRBJ2-5	11	ASSQNSQETQY
-	TRBV24-1	TRBJ1-5	13	ATSDGRGPHQPQH
-	TRBV9	TRBJ1-4	14	ASSVGGERSNEKLF
-	TRBV19	TRBJ1-5	13	ASSIGGGGNQPQH
TRBD1	TRBV5-1	TRBJ2-2	13	ASSQGAANTGELF
-	TRBV28	TRBJ1-6	13	ASSTDSSYNSPLH